One TCR beta chain is described in this entry. Germline CDR1 and CDR2: MNHNS and SASEGT. CDR3 length equals 18 residues. The V and J ends lost 1 base and 3 bases, in that order; junction bases with no gene match: 12. The repertoire was sequenced with immunoSEQ multiplex PCR; TCRdb's copy has only in-frame clones and lacks some. The sample yields just over 250,000 clones, roughly 86% seen once. The sample belongs to a study of blood T cell repertoires in COVID-19. Sequencing used peripheral blood. This sequence joins TRBV6-1 and TRBJ1-5; 7 bases are a match to TRBD1. The TCR comes from a woman aged 50 to 60 with acute or convalescent COVID-19. The CDR3 spells CASSEGAGGGVVNQPQHF. The CDR3 nucleotides read TGTGCCAGCAGTGAAGGGGCGGGAGGGGGCGTTGTCAATCAGCCCCAGCATTTT.